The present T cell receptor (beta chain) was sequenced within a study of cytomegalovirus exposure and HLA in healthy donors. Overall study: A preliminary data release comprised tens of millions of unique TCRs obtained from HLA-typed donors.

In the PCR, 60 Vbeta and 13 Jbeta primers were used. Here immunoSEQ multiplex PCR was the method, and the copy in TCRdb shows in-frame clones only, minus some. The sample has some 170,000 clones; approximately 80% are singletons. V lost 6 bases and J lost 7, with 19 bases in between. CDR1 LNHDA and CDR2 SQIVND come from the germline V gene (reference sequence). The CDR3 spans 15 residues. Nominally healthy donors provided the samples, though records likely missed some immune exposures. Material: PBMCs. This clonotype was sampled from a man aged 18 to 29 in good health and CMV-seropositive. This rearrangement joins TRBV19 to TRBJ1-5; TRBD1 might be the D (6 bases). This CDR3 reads CASSLWSRGQQPQHF. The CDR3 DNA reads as TGTGCCAGTAGCCTCTGGTCCCGAGGACAGCAGCCCCAGCATTTT.